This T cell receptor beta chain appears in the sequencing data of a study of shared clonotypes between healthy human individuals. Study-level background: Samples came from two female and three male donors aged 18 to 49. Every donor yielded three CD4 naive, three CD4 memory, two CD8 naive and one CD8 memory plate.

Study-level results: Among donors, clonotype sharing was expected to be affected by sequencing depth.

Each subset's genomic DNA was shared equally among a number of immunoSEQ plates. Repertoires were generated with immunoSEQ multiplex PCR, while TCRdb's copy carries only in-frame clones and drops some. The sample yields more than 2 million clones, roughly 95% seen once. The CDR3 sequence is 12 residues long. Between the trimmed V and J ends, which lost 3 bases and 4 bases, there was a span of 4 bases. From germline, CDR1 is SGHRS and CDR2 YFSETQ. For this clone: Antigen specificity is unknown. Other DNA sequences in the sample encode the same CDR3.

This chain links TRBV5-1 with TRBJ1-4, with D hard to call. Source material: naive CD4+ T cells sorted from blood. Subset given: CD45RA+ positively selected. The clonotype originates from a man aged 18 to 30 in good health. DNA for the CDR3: TGCGCCAGCAGCTCCGGTAATGAAAAACTGTTTTTT. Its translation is CASSSGNEKLFF. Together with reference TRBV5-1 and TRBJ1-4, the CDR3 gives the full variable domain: KAGVTQTPRYLIKTRGQQVTLSCSPISGHRSVSWYQQTPGQGLQFLFEYFSETQRNKGNFPGRFSGRQFSNSRSEMNVSTLELGDSALYLCASSSGNEKLFFGSGTQLSVL.